The text below deals with one T cell receptor beta chain. This sample is drawn from a study of control samples from healthy donors and cancer patients. Clones were sequenced by immunoSEQ multiplex PCR, and TCRdb holds only the in-frame ones, with some missing. The sample includes 150,000 to 180,000 clones, approximately 93% seen only once; the top ten take approximately 6.1%. The CDR3 loop spans 13 amino acids. The V end was cut by 5 bases, the J end by 7 bases, with 14 bases between. The V gene's germline CDR1 is LNHDA and CDR2 SQIVND (reference sequence). The sequence came from a man in his forties in good health. The chain uses TRBV19 and TRBJ1-1; D is unclear. Source material: blood. In nucleotides, the CDR3 is TGTGCCAGTAGTGCCCGGGCGGCTTATGAAGCTTTCTTT. Encoded protein: CASSARAAYEAFF.